This T cell receptor beta chain was sequenced during a study of tissue T cells after allogeneic stem cell transplantation. Study in general: Pre-transplant PBMCs were recipient-derived, available from 4 or 5 GVHD patients.

The method was immunoSEQ multiplex PCR; TCRdb's version includes in-frame clones alone and lacks a portion of them. Among roughly 30,000 clones listed, 85% were seen once. Notes on the study in general: Motif-based clustering found tissue-specific repertoire signatures shared across patients, though few clones were shared.

CDR3 length: 17 amino acids. Germline V gene data show CDR1 as SGHRS and CDR2 as YFSETQ. With V trimmed by 4 bases and J by 2 bases, 5 bases remained unmatched. Note on this clone: The target antigen is unknown.

This rearrangement joins TRBV5-1 to TRBJ2-5; the match to TRBD2 covers 16 bases. This clonotype was sampled from a woman between 18 and 49 years old who later had graft-versus-host disease after an allogeneic stem cell transplant. The sequences come from blood, collected before transplantation. The CDR3 sequence is CASSPGLAGGLQETQYF. The CDR3 DNA reads as TGCGCCAGCAGCCCGGGACTAGCGGGAGGGCTGCAAGAGACCCAGTACTTC.